The T cell receptor (beta chain) described here comes from a study of cytomegalovirus exposure and HLA in healthy donors. Data came from immunoSEQ multiplex PCR; TCRdb stores just in-frame clones and leaves some out. This table has around 300,000 clones, just over 85% appearing once. The sequenced sample consisted of PBMCs. The clonotype originates from a young woman in good health and CMV-seronegative.

CDR3 sequence (DNA): TGTGCCAGCAGTCAGGGGGTATCCTACGAGCAGTACTTC. Amino acid sequence: CASSQGVSYEQYF. This chain uses TRBV6-5 with TRBJ2-7; 7 bases are shared with TRBD1. V lost 5 bases, J lost 1 base, and 2 bases stayed unmatched. The CDR3 has 13 amino acids. CDR1 is MNHEY and CDR2 is SVGAGI in the germline V gene.